One sample yielded the 17 T cell receptor beta chains listed below, sequenced in a study of T cell changes during pregnancy in multiple sclerosis (dated by TCRdb to the late 2010s). Receptor amplification or capture employed the immunoSEQ multiplex PCR assay. TCRdb limited this immuneACCESS table to in-frame rearrangements with V and J called. A share of clones is missing; checked studies link under half to unresolved V genes, and the rest is unexplained. The sample table records fewer than 12,000 clones; more than 85% of these occur just once. The ten largest account for more than 4.5% of the sample. This material consisted of CD8+ T cells from peripheral blood mononuclear cells, taken in the first trimester of pregnancy. The receptors come from a female donor in good health, enrolled as a control in a pregnancy study.

In nucleotides, the CDR3 is TGTGCCAGCAGAAGCCTGGGAGAGATCTATGGCTACACCTTC. Translated, it gives CASRSLGEIYGYTF. The V call is TRBV19, the J call TRBJ1-2; no clear D gene. Trimming removed 9 bases from V and 4 bases from J, with 18 bases in between. Germline loops: CDR1 LNHDA, CDR2 SQIVND (reference sequence). This CDR3 comprises 14 residues.

V is TRBV7-7 and J is TRBJ2-7, with TRBD2 identical over 9 bases. CDR1 and CDR2 (germline): SSHAT, FNYEAQ (reference sequence). V was pared by 5 bases and J by 4 bases, with 6 bases of the junction left unmatched. This CDR3 region has 14 residues. The CDR3 DNA sequence: TGTGCCAGCAGCCCGCGGACTAGCGCATACGAGCAGTACTTC. It codes for CASSPRTSAYEQYF. Based on the CDR3 plus reference TRBV7-7 and TRBJ2-7, the full variable domain is GAGVSQSPRYKVTKRGQDVTLRCDPISSHATLYWYQQALGQGPEFLTYFNYEAQPDKSGLPSDRFSAERPEGSISTLTIQRTEQRDSAMYRCASSPRTSAYEQYFGPGTRLTVT.

This chain joins TRBV6-5 and TRBJ1-5, with D hard to call. The CDR3 length is 12 residues. CDR1 is MNHEY and CDR2 is SVGAGI in the germline V gene. The ends were cut back, 6 bases at V and 10 bases at J, with 13 bases in the middle. CDR3 nucleotides: TGTGCCAGCAGCTACGGCGGGCATCCCCAGCATTTT. It specifies CASSYGGHPQHF.

The rearrangement joins TRBV18 to TRBJ2-2; the match to TRBD1 covers 10 bases. Germline CDR1 reads KGHSH; CDR2 reads LQKENI. V trimming: 2 bases; J trimming: 7 bases; junction bases outside the gene matches: 7. The CDR3 has 16 residues. The CDR3 coding sequence is TGTGCCAGCTCACCAGACAGGGGGCTGTGGTTCGGGGAGCTGTTTTTT. Translating it yields CASSPDRGLWFGELFF.

The chain employs TRBV9 and TRBJ2-7; 9 bases align to TRBD1. The J segment lost 4 bases and the V segment lost 3 bases, leaving 8 bases of the junction unmatched. The CDR3 is made up of 15 amino acids. Looked up from germline, CDR1 is SGDLS and CDR2 is YYNGEE. The CDR3 spells CASSAAGTGRYEQYF. The CDR3 DNA reads as TGTGCCAGCAGCGCCGCCGGGACAGGGCGGTACGAGCAGTACTTC.

The V call is TRBV11-2, the J call TRBJ2-3; D not certain. The germline CDR1 and CDR2 sequences are SGHAT and FQNNGV. V shed 3 bases and J shed 3 bases, with 16 bases lying between them. This CDR3 spans 16 amino acids. The CDR3 loop reads CASSFIVYGFTDTQYF. Written as DNA, the CDR3 is TGTGCCAGCAGCTTCATCGTTTACGGGTTTACAGATACGCAGTATTTT.

This clone showed up just once. The chain carries TRBV6-4 and TRBJ2-2, with 8 bases lining up with TRBD2. CDR1 MRHNA and CDR2 SNTAGT come from the germline V gene. The CDR3 sequence is 15 residues long. The trim removed 2 bases at V and 7 bases at J, leaving 6 bases unmatched. Here the CDR3 reads CASSDSGGADGELFF. The CDR3 region has the DNA TGTGCCAGCAGTGACAGCGGGGGCGCTGACGGGGAGCTGTTTTTT.

V usage is TRBV6-6 and J usage is TRBJ2-7; 7 bases fit TRBD2. Germline CDR1 MNHNY, CDR2 SVGAGI (reference sequence). The CDR3 spans 11 residues. With V trimmed by 8 bases and J by 7 bases, 5 bases remained unmatched. Here the CDR3 DNA reads TGTGCCAGCTACGTGGGGGGGGAGCAGTACTTC. Translated: CASYVGGEQYF.

The chain joins TRBV19 to TRBJ2-2; 7 positions match TRBD1. The germline V gene encodes CDR1 LNHDA and CDR2 SQIVND (reference sequence). This CDR3 has 14 amino acids. Germline trimming cut 8 bases from V and 5 bases from J; bases unmatched to any gene: 8. The CDR3 DNA is TGTGCCAGTGGACAGGTTCTCGGGACCGGGGAGCTGTTTTTT. Translating gives CASGQVLGTGELFF.

This rearrangement joins TRBV11-2 to TRBJ2-1; 8 bases align to TRBD2. The CDR3 has 15 amino acids. Germline assignment: CDR1 SGHAT and CDR2 FQNNGV. V dropped 1 base and J dropped 8; count of bases not matched to a gene: 7. CDR3 sequence reads: CASSLVVAGWDEQFF. In DNA form, the CDR3 reads TGTGCCAGCAGCTTAGTGGTAGCGGGGTGGGATGAGCAGTTCTTC.

A single count supports this clone. V and J are TRBV2 and TRBJ1-1; D unclear. The CDR3 has 12 residues. V was shortened by 5 bases and J by 1 base, with 5 bases between the two germline ends. Per the germline V gene, CDR1 is SNHLY and CDR2 is FYNNEI. CDR3 sequence reads: CASSRQNTEAFF. The DNA of the CDR3 is TGTGCCAGCAGTCGACAGAACACTGAAGCTTTCTTT. Using reference TRBV2 and TRBJ1-1 for the parts outside the CDR3, the full variable domain is EPEVTQTPSHQVTQMGQEVILRCVPISNHLYFYWYRQILGQKVEFLVSFYNNEISEKSEIFDDQFSVERPDGSNFTLKIRSTKLEDSAMYFCASSRQNTEAFFGQGTRLTVV.

The chain employs TRBV12-5 and TRBJ1-1; D may be TRBD1 (6 bases). Germline CDR1 reads LGHNT; CDR2 reads FRNRAP. Trimming removed 6 bases at V and 6 bases at J, with 20 bases between. The CDR3 sequence is 15 residues long. CDR3 sequence reads: CASGWGGETGSEAFF. In DNA form, the CDR3 reads TGTGCTAGTGGGTGGGGGGGAGAAACAGGGTCTGAAGCTTTCTTT.

This clone showed up just a few times. The chain recombines TRBV13 with TRBJ2-7, with TRBD2 as a possible D gene (5 bases). This CDR3 region has 14 residues. V dropped 2 bases and J dropped 3 bases, with 11 bases sitting between them. Germline assignment: CDR1 PRHDT and CDR2 FYEKMQ (reference sequence). This CDR3 is CASSLKEEIYEQYF. DNA of the CDR3: TGTGCCAGCAGCTTAAAGGAGGAGATCTACGAGCAGTACTTC. Based on the CDR3 plus reference TRBV13 and TRBJ2-7, the full variable domain is AAGVIQSPRHLIKEKRETATLKCYPIPRHDTVYWYQQGPGQDPQFLISFYEKMQSDKGSIPDRFSAQQFSDYHSELNMSSLELGDSALYFCASSLKEEIYEQYFGPGTRLTVT.

The chain uses TRBV7-9 and TRBJ1-2, with 9 positions matching TRBD1. With V trimmed by 5 bases and J by 3 bases, 7 bases remained unmatched. The CDR3 is made up of 15 amino acids. In germline, CDR1 is SEHNR, CDR2 FQNEAQ (reference sequence). The CDR3 DNA reads as TGTGCCAGCAGCCAAACAGGGGGCCCGGACTATGGCTACACCTTC. This codes for CASSQTGGPDYGYTF.

The chain carries TRBV4-3 and TRBJ1-2; D uncertain. Germline CDR1 LGHNA, CDR2 YSLEER. The CDR3 sequence is 15 residues long. V lost 0 bases and J lost 1, with 9 bases in between. The CDR3 region is CASSQDRYSNYGYTF. The CDR3 DNA is TGCGCCAGCAGCCAAGATAGGTACAGTAACTATGGCTACACCTTC.

This clone has more than one count but fewer than ten. The rearrangement links TRBV19 to TRBJ2-7; TRBD2 matches 11 bases. The CDR3 is 14 residues long. V was clipped by 1 base and J by 4 bases; unmatched bases: 0. The germline CDR1 and CDR2 sequences are LNHDA and SQIVND (reference sequence). CDR3 coding DNA: TGTGCCAGTAGTATAGGGACTAGCGGGTACGAGCAGTACTTC. Protein product: CASSIGTSGYEQYF.

J is TRBJ1-2 and V is TRBV1; the table's TRBD1 call for D was not verified on the DNA. TRBV1 is given as a pseudogene. The CDR3 is made up of 14 amino acids. CDR3 residues: CTSSQDPANYGYTF. CDR3 bases: TGCACCAGCAGCCAAGATCCAGCTAACTATGGCTACACCTTC.